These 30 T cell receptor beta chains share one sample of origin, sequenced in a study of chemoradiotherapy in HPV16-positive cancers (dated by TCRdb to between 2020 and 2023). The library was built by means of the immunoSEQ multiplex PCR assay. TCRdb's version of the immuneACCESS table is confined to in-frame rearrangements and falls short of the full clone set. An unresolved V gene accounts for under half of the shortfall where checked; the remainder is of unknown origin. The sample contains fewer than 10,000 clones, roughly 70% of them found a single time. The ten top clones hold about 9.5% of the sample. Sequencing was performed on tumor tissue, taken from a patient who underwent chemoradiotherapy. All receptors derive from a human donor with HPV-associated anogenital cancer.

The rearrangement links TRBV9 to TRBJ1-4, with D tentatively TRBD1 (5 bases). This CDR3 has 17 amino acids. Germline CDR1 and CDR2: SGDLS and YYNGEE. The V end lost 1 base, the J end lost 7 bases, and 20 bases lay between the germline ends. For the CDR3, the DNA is TGTGCCAGCAGCGTAACCCACTCACCAGACAGTGGTGAAAAACTGTTTTTT. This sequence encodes CASSVTHSPDSGEKLFF.

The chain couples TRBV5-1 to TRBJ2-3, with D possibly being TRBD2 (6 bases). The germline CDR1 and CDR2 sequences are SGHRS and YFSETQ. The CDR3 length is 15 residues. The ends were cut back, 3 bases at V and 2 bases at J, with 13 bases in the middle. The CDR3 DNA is TGCGCCAGCAGCTACTTAATGGGACTCACAGATACGCAGTATTTT. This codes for CASSYLMGLTDTQYF. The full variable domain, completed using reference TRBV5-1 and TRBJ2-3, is KAGVTQTPRYLIKTRGQQVTLSCSPISGHRSVSWYQQTPGQGLQFLFEYFSETQRNKGNFPGRFSGRQFSNSRSEMNVSTLELGDSALYLCASSYLMGLTDTQYFGPGTRLTVL.

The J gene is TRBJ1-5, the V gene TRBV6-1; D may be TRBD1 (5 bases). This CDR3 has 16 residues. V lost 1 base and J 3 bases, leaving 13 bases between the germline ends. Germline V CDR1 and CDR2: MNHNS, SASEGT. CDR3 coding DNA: TGTGCCAGCAGTGAAGGGGGGGGAGTTTCCAATCAGCCCCAGCATTTT. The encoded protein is CASSEGGGVSNQPQHF.

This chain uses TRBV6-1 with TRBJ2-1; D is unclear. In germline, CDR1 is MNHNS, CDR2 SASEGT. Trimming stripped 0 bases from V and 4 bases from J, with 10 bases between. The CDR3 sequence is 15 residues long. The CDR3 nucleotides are TGTGCCAGCAGTGAAGCGACGAGCCTGTACAATGAGCAGTTCTTC. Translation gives CASSEATSLYNEQFF.

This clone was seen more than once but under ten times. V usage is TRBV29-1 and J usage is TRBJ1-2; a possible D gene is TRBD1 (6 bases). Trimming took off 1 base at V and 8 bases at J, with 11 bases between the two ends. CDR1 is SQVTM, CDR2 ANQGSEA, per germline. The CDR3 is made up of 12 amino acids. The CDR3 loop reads CSVEGDNQGYTF. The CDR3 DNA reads TGCAGCGTTGAAGGGGACAATCAGGGCTACACCTTC.

The CDR3 protein is CAISPGRGQETQYF. CDR3 sequence (DNA): TGTGCCATCAGCCCAGGGCGGGGACAAGAGACCCAGTACTTC. V gene TRBV10-3 combines with J gene TRBJ2-5, with D perhaps matching TRBD2 (6 bases). CDR1 is ENHRY, CDR2 SYGVKD, per germline. The CDR3 has 14 residues. V was clipped by 6 bases and J by 2 bases, with 13 bases between them.

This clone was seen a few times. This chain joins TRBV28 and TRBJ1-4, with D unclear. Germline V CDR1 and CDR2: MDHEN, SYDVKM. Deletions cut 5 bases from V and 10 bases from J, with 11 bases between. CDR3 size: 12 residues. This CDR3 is CASSPPRGKLFF. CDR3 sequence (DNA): TGTGCCAGCAGTCCTCCACGGGGAAAACTGTTTTTT.

CDR3 amino acids: CAISESPKKPYGYTF. In nucleotides, the CDR3 is TGTGCCATCAGTGAGTCCCCTAAGAAACCTTATGGCTACACCTTC. The rearrangement links TRBV10-3 to TRBJ1-2, with unresolved D. Trimming shortened V by 0 bases and J by 5 bases, and 13 bases separated the two germline ends. CDR1 is ENHRY, CDR2 SYGVKD, per germline. This CDR3 comprises 15 residues.

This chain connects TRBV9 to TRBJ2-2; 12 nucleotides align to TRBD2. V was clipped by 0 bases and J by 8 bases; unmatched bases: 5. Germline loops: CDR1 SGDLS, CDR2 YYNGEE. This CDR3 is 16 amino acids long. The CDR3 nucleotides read TGTGCCAGCAGCGTAGGTCTAGCGGGAGGGCCTGGGGAGCTGTTTTTT. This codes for CASSVGLAGGPGELFF. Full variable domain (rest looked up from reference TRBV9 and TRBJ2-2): DSGVTQTPKHLITATGQRVTLRCSPRSGDLSVYWYQQSLDQGLQFLIQYYNGEERAKGNILERFSAQQFPDLHSELNLSSLELGDSALYFCASSVGLAGGPGELFFGEGSRLTVL.

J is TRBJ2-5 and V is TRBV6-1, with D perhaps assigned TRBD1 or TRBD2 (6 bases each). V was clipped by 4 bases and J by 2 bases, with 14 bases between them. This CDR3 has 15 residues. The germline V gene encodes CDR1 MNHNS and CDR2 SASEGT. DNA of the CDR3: TGTGCCAGCAGTGGGTTGGGGGGCTGGCAAGAGACCCAGTACTTC. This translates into CASSGLGGWQETQYF.

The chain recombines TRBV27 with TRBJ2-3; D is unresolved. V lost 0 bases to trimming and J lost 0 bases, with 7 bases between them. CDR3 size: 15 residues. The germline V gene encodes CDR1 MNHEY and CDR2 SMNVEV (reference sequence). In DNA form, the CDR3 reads TGTGCCAGCAGTTTATCCTCGTCTAGCACAGATACGCAGTATTTT. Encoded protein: CASSLSSSSTDTQYF.

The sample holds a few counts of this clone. The CDR3 here is CASSFRQSSYNEQFF. CDR3 bases: TGTGCCAGCAGCTTCAGGCAGAGCTCCTACAATGAGCAGTTCTTC. The chain couples TRBV7-3 to TRBJ2-1; no definite D call. CDR3 size: 15 residues. The germline V and J ends were trimmed by 3 bases and 0 bases, with 9 bases remaining between them. The V gene's germline CDR1 is SGHTA and CDR2 FQGTGA.

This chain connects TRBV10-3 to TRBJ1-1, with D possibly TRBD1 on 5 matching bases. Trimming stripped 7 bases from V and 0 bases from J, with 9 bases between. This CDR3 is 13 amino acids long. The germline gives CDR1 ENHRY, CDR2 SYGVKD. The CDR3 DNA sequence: TGTGCCATCATGTGGGACTTGAACACTGAAGCTTTCTTT. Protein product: CAIMWDLNTEAFF.

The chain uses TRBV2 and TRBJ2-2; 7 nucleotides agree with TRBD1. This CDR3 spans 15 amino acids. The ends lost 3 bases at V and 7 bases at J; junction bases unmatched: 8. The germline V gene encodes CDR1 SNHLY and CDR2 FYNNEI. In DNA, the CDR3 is TGTGCCAGCAGTGATTTTCCAGGGGGAGTCGGGGAGCTGTTTTTT. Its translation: CASSDFPGGVGELFF.

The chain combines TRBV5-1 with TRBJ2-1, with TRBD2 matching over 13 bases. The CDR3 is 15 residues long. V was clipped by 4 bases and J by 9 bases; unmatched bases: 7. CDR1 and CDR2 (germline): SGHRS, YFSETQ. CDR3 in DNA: TGCGCCAGCAGCCCCGGACTAGCGGGGGAGGGTGAGCAGTTCTTC. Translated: CASSPGLAGEGEQFF.

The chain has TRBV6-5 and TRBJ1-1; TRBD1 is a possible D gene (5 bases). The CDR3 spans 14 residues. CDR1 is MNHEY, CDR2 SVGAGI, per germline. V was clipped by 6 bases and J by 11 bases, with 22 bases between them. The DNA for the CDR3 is TGTGCCAGCAGAGAGCCTCACCTCCTGGGACTCGCTTTCTTT. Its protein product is CASREPHLLGLAFF.

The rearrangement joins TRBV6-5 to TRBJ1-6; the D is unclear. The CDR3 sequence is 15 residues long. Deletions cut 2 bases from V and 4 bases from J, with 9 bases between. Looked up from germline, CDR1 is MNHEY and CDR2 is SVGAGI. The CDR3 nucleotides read TGTGCCAGCAGTTACCAAGGACCTTATAATTCACCCCTCCACTTT. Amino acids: CASSYQGPYNSPLHF.

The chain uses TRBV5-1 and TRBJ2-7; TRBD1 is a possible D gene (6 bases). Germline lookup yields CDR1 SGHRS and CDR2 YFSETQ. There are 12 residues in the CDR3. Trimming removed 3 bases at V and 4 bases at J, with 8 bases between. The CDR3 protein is CASSSQGYEQYF. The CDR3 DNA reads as TGCGCCAGCAGCTCCCAGGGGTACGAGCAGTACTTC.

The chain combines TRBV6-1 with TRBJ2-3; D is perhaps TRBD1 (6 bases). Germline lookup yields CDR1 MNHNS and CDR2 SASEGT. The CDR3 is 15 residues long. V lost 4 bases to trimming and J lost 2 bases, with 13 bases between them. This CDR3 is CASSGDTSLTDTQYF. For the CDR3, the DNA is TGTGCCAGCAGTGGGGACACCTCCCTCACAGATACGCAGTATTTT.

CDR3 sequence reads: CASSSSGGGSRETQYF. The CDR3 DNA is TGCGCCAGCAGCTCTAGCGGGGGGGGGTCCAGGGAGACCCAGTACTTC. V usage is TRBV5-1 and J usage is TRBJ2-5; 12 nucleotides agree with TRBD2. Unmatched junction bases numbered 8, after V lost 3 bases and J lost 5 bases. Germline values: CDR1 SGHRS, CDR2 YFSETQ. The CDR3 runs to 16 residues.

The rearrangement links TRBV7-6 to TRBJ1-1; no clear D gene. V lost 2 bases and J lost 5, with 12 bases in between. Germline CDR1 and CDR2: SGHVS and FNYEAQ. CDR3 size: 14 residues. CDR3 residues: CASSLTGFVTEAFF. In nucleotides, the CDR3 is TGTGCCAGCAGCTTAACGGGGTTTGTTACTGAAGCTTTCTTT. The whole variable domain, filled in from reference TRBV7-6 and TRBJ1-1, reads GAGVSQSPRYKVTKRGQDVALRCDPISGHVSLYWYRQALGQGPEFLTYFNYEAQQDKSGLPNDRFSAERPEGSISTLTIQRTEQRDSAMYRCASSLTGFVTEAFFGQGTRLTVV.

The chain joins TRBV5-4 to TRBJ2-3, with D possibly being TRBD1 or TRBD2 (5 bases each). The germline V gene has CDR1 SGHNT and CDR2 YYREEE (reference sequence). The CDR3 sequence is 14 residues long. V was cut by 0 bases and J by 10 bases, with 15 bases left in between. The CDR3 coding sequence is TGTGCCAGCAGCTTGGGAAGGGACCCAAGGGCGCAGTATTTT. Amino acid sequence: CASSLGRDPRAQYF. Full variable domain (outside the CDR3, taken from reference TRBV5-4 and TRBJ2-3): ETGVTQSPTHLIKTRGQQVTLRCSSQSGHNTVSWYQQALGQGPQFIFQYYREEENGRGNFPPRFSGLQFPNYSSELNVNALELDDSALYLCASSLGRDPRAQYFGPGTRLTVL.

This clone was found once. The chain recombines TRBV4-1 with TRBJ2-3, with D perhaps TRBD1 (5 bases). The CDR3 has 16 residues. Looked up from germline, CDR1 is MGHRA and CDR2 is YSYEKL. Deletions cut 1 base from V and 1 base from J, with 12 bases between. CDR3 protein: CASSQAGHTRTDTQYF. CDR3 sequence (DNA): TGCGCCAGCAGCCAAGCCGGACACACACGCACAGATACGCAGTATTTT.

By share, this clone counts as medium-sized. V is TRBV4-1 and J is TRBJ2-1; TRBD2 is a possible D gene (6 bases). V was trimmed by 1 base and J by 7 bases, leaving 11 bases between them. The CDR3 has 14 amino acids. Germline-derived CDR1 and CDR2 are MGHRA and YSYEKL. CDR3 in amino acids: CASSQGAEGNEQFF. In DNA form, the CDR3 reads TGCGCCAGCAGCCAAGGGGCGGAGGGGAATGAGCAGTTCTTC.

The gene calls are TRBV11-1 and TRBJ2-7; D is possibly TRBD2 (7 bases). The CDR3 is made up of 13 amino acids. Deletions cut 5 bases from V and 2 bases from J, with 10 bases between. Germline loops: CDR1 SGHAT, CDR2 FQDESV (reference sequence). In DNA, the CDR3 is TGTGCCAGCAGCGGGGGGGGCACCTACGAGCAGTACTTC. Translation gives CASSGGGTYEQYF.

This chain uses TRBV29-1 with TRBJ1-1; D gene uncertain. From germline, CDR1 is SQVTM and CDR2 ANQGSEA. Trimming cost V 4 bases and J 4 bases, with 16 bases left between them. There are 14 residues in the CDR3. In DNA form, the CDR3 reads TGCAGCGTTGTCCTAAGGGCAGGCATCACTGAAGCTTTCTTT. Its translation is CSVVLRAGITEAFF.

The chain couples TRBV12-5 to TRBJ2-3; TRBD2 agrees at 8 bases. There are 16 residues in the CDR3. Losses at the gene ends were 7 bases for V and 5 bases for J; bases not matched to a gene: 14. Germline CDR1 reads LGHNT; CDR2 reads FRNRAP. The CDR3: CASVPGGTSGIDTQYF. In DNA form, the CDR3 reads TGTGCTAGTGTTCCCGGCGGAACTAGCGGAATAGATACGCAGTATTTT.

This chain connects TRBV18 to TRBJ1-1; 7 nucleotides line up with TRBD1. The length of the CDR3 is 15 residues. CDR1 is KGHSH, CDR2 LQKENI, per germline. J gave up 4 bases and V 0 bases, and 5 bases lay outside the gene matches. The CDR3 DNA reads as TGTGCCAGCTCACCACCGAAGGGGGCCGGCACTGAAGCTTTCTTT. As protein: CASSPPKGAGTEAFF.

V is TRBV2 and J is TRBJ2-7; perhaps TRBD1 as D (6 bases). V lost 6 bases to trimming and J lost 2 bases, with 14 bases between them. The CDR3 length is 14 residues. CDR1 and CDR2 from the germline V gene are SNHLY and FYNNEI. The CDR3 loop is CASSVGQSPYEQYF. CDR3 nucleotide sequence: TGTGCCAGCAGCGTAGGACAGTCACCCTACGAGCAGTACTTC.

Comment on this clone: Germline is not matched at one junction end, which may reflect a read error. DNA for the CDR3: TGTGCCATCAGTGACCCCGCAGGGGGCACAACTAATGAAAAACTGTTTTTT. This gives the protein CAISDPAGGTTNEKLFF. The rearrangement uses TRBV6-1 and TRBJ1-4; 8 bases align to TRBD1. CDR1 is MNHNS and CDR2 is SASEGT in the germline V gene. This CDR3 is built from 17 residues.